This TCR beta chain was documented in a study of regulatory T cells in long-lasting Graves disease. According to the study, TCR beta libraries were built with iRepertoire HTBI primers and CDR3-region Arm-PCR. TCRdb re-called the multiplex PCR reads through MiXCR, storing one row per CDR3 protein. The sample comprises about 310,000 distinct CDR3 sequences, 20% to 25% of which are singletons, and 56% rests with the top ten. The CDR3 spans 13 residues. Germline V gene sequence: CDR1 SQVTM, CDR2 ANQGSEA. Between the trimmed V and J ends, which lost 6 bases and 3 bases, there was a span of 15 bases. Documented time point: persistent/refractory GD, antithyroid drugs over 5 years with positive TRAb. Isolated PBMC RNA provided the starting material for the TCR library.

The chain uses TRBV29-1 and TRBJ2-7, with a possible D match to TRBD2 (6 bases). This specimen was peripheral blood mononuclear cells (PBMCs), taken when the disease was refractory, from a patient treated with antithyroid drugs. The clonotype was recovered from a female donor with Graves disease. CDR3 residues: CSVPGTGGYEQYF. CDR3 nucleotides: TGCAGCGTGCCCGGGACTGGGGGCTACGAGCAGTACTTC.